The 26 T cell receptor beta chains below all came from one sample that was sequenced in a study of T cell repertoires in cytomegalovirus infection. TCRdb re-derived calls from the reads in MiXCR, one entry per CDR3 protein. The sample shows about 490,000 distinct CDR3 sequences, 15% to 20% of them seen only once. Sequencing was done on a sample of CD8+ T cells from PBMCs. These receptors all stem from a human donor in good health (CMV status not recorded). Some clones in this sample may be carry-over from other donors' samples.

This chain joins TRBV4-1 and TRBJ2-7, with D hard to call. V was shortened by 0 bases and J by 2 bases, with 14 bases between the two germline ends. Germline V gene sequence: CDR1 MGHRA, CDR2 YSYEKL. The CDR3 runs to 16 residues. The CDR3 DNA is TGCGCCAGCAGCCAAGAGTCAACAGCTAGAACCTACGAGCAGTACTTC. This translates into CASSQESTARTYEQYF.

The chain employs TRBV4-1 and TRBJ2-7, with TRBD2 as a possible D gene (5 bases). This CDR3 comprises 19 residues. Germline V CDR1 and CDR2: MGHRA, YSYEKL. Deletions cut 0 bases from V and 7 bases from J, with 28 bases between. CDR3 nucleotide sequence: TGCGCCAGCAGCCAAGACGTGGGAGATTACCCCGTGGCCATAAGTGAGCAGTACTTC. The encoded protein is CASSQDVGDYPVAISEQYF.

This clonotype was detected many times. V and J are TRBV27 and TRBJ2-5, with D possibly TRBD1 on 6 matching bases. CDR3 length: 17 amino acids. The germline CDR1 and CDR2 sequences are MNHEY and SMNVEV (reference sequence). Trimming took 0 bases from V and 4 from J, leaving 18 bases between them. CDR3 DNA: TGTGCCAGCAGTTTATCCCGCACAGGGTCGATCTCAGAGACCCAGTACTTC. This translates into CASSLSRTGSISETQYF.

This clonotype was counted many times. This chain joins TRBV11-2 and TRBJ2-1; no definite D call. Per the germline V gene, CDR1 is SGHAT and CDR2 is FQNNGV. This CDR3 spans 14 amino acids. The V end was cut by 5 bases, the J end by 4 bases, with 12 bases between. The DNA of the CDR3 is TGTGCCAGCAGCCCCTCCGACGGTTACAATGAGCAGTTCTTC. This translates into CASSPSDGYNEQFF.

This clonotype was seen many times. The genes are TRBV12-3 or TRBV12-4 and TRBJ2-7, with TRBD1 identical over 10 bases. Germline trimming cut 5 bases from V and 5 bases from J; bases unmatched to any gene: 12. CDR3 length: 16 amino acids. CDR3 region: CASSPYLGQGVHEQYF. DNA of the CDR3: TGTGCCAGCAGTCCCTACCTCGGACAGGGGGTCCACGAGCAGTACTTC.

Many counts were recorded for this clonotype. The rearrangement joins TRBV7-2 to TRBJ1-1; D is ambiguous. The CDR3 extends over 16 amino acids. The germline V gene has CDR1 SGHTA and CDR2 FQGNSA. V dropped 4 bases and J dropped 1 base, with 16 bases sitting between them. DNA for the CDR3: TGTGCCAGCAGCTCGGGCTTAAGGGCCAGGAACACTGAAGCTTTCTTT. It is translated as CASSSGLRARNTEAFF.

This clonotype came up many times. The genes are TRBV6-1 and TRBJ2-7; a weak D match, TRBD1 (6 bases). The CDR3 extends over 15 amino acids. V lost 4 bases to trimming and J lost 2 bases, with 15 bases between them. From germline, CDR1 is MNHNS and CDR2 SASEGT. The CDR3 loop reads CASSVEGDTTYEQYF. The CDR3 DNA reads TGTGCCAGCAGTGTTGAGGGGGACACCACCTACGAGCAGTACTTC.

The chain joins TRBV19 to TRBJ2-1; the D gene is possibly TRBD1 (5 bases). The CDR3 spans 15 residues. V lost 3 bases, J lost 3 bases, and 12 bases lay in between. The V gene's germline CDR1 is LNHDA and CDR2 SQIVND (reference sequence). CDR3 protein: CASSMSAGNYNEQFF. DNA of the CDR3: TGTGCCAGTAGTATGTCGGCAGGGAACTACAATGAGCAGTTCTTC.

This clonotype was picked up many times. V and J are TRBV7-9 and TRBJ2-7; D could derive from TRBD1 or TRBD2 (5 bases each). The CDR3 has 15 amino acids. V gave up 1 base and J gave up 0 bases, with 10 bases separating them. Germline V gene data show CDR1 as SEHNR and CDR2 as FQNEAQ (reference sequence). CDR3 coding DNA: TGTGCCAGCAGCTTAGGGGACCGTAGCTCCTACGAGCAGTACTTC. The encoded protein is CASSLGDRSSYEQYF.

About this clonotype: A much bigger clone sits one base away, suggesting this may be a read error. This likely comes from a read error, as the CDR3 has no conserved phenylalanine or tryptophan at its end. The rearrangement uses TRBV6-1 and TRBJ2-7; 8 positions match TRBD2. Trimming removed 2 bases from V and 5 bases from J; junction bases left unmatched: 14. The CDR3 is 17 amino acids. CDR1 MNHNS and CDR2 SASEGT come from the germline V gene. CDR3 loop: CASSEPAAGGLFNEQYL. The CDR3 bases are TGTGCCAGCAGTGAACCTGCGGCGGGAGGCCTCTTTAACGAGCAGTACTTA.

The V call is TRBV9, the J call TRBJ2-7; D is ambiguous. V was clipped by 7 bases and J by 3 bases, with 8 bases between them. Germline lookup yields CDR1 SGDLS and CDR2 YYNGEE. This CDR3 spans 11 amino acids. The CDR3 nucleotides are TGTGCCAGCGGACCTCTCTACGAGCAGTACTTC. Encoded protein: CASGPLYEQYF. Full variable domain (remainder filled in from reference TRBV9 and TRBJ2-7): DSGVTQTPKHLITATGQRVTLRCSPRSGDLSVYWYQQSLDQGLQFLIQYYNGEERAKGNILERFSAQQFPDLHSELNLSSLELGDSALYFCASGPLYEQYFGPGTRLTVT.

Ten or more counts support this clonotype. The V call is TRBV11-2, the J call TRBJ2-3; D could derive from TRBD1 or TRBD2 (6 bases each). Germline V gene lookup returns CDR1 SGHAT and CDR2 FQNNGV. The CDR3 is 17 amino acids. Trimming took off 3 bases at V and 1 base at J, with 17 bases between the two ends. The CDR3, as DNA: TGTGCCAGCAGCTTCGTCTTCAACAGGGAGGGCACAGATACGCAGTATTTT. Residues: CASSFVFNREGTDTQYF.

This clonotype was counted at least ten times. This chain joins TRBV7-6 and TRBJ2-7; unclear D gene. Looked up from germline, CDR1 is SGHVS and CDR2 is FNYEAQ. CDR3 length: 15 residues. V lost 1 base to trimming and J lost 0 bases, with 10 bases between them. The DNA for the CDR3 is TGTGCCAGCAGCTTAGAGCAGACAAGCTCCTACGAGCAGTACTTC. Its protein is CASSLEQTSSYEQYF.

This clonotype occurred a few times. The J gene is TRBJ1-5, the V gene TRBV27, with D perhaps TRBD1 (5 bases). Germline CDR1 and CDR2: MNHEY and SMNVEV (reference sequence). Trimming removed 6 bases at V and 4 bases at J, with 16 bases between. The CDR3 totals 15 residues. In nucleotides, the CDR3 is TGTGCCAGCAGATCCGGGACCCTGGGGAATCAGCCCCAGCATTTT. Protein: CASRSGTLGNQPQHF.

This clonotype has a handful of counts. The genes are TRBV5-1 and TRBJ2-2; the D gene is possibly TRBD2 (6 bases). From germline, CDR1 is SGHRS and CDR2 YFSETQ. V lost 3 bases and J 2 bases, leaving 14 bases between the germline ends. The CDR3 has 16 residues. CDR3 in DNA: TGCGCCAGCAGCTCGAAACGGGACTTAAACACCGGGGAGCTGTTTTTT. This encodes CASSSKRDLNTGELFF.

This clonotype was seen repeatedly, ten times or more. The rearrangement links TRBV7-6 to TRBJ2-2; 7 bases fit TRBD1. The CDR3 has 16 residues. Germline trimming cut 4 bases from V and 1 base from J; bases unmatched to any gene: 6. Germline loops: CDR1 SGHVS, CDR2 FNYEAQ. As DNA, the CDR3 is TGTGCCAGCAGCTCTCGGGGACAGAAGAACACCGGGGAGCTGTTTTTT. This gives the protein CASSSRGQKNTGELFF.

This clonotype was observed at least ten times. The chain is built from TRBV27 and TRBJ1-6; possibly TRBD1 for D (5 bases). This CDR3 spans 13 amino acids. In germline, CDR1 is MNHEY, CDR2 SMNVEV (reference sequence). Trimming took 8 bases from V and 8 from J, leaving 13 bases between them. For the CDR3, the DNA is TGTGCCAGCCGCTGGGGGAGGGATTCACCCCTCCACTTT. Translated, it gives CASRWGRDSPLHF.

This clonotype was observed a handful of times. The chain joins TRBV5-8 to TRBJ1-2; D is unresolved. The ends were cut back, 0 bases at V and 1 base at J, with 7 bases in the middle. Germline V gene sequence: CDR1 SGHTS, CDR2 YDEGEE. CDR3 size: 14 residues. CDR3 loop: CASSLALFNYGYTF. The CDR3 nucleotides are TGTGCCAGCAGCTTGGCCCTTTTTAACTATGGCTACACCTTC. The whole variable domain, remainder taken from reference TRBV5-8 and TRBJ1-2, is EAGVTQSPTHLIKTRGQQATLRCSPISGHTSVYWYQQALGLGLQFLLWYDEGEERNRGNFPPRFSGRQFPNYSSELNVNALELEDSALYLCASSLALFNYGYTFGSGTRLTVV.

This clonotype was observed many times. V gene TRBV19 combines with J gene TRBJ2-7, with 9 nucleotides matching TRBD2. The germline V gene encodes CDR1 LNHDA and CDR2 SQIVND (reference sequence). Trimming cost V 5 bases and J 2 bases; bases outside gene matches: 10. The CDR3 loop spans 16 amino acids. For the CDR3, the DNA is TGTGCCAGTAGTCCCACGACTAGCGGTTCGCCCTACGAGCAGTACTTC. It codes for CASSPTTSGSPYEQYF.

This clonotype was seen ten or more times. The chain is built from TRBV7-9 and TRBJ1-3; 9 bases fit TRBD1. Germline assignment: CDR1 SEHNR and CDR2 FQNEAQ (reference sequence). The CDR3 has 15 amino acids. V lost 5 bases and J lost 2; bases outside the gene matches: 4. In nucleotides, the CDR3 is TGTGCCAGCAGCCAACAGGGGGCGGCTGGAAACACCATATATTTT. Its translation is CASSQQGAAGNTIYF.

The chain couples TRBV13 to TRBJ1-1; D is ambiguous. The V end lost 5 bases, the J end lost 1 base, and 11 bases lay between the germline ends. The germline CDR1 and CDR2 sequences are PRHDT and FYEKMQ (reference sequence). CDR3 length: 14 residues. CDR3: CASSHPSRNTEAFF. The CDR3 nucleotides are TGTGCCAGCAGCCACCCGTCGAGGAACACTGAAGCTTTCTTT. Together with reference TRBV13 and TRBJ1-1, the CDR3 gives the full variable domain: AAGVIQSPRHLIKEKRETATLKCYPIPRHDTVYWYQQGPGQDPQFLISFYEKMQSDKGSIPDRFSAQQFSDYHSELNMSSLELGDSALYFCASSHPSRNTEAFFGQGTRLTVV.

The V call is TRBV6-1, the J call TRBJ2-2, with 11 bases matching TRBD1. The CDR3 contains 14 residues. J was trimmed by 7 bases and V by 5 bases; bases with no gene match: 3. Germline CDR1 reads MNHNS; CDR2 reads SASEGT. CDR3 region: CASSWTGGSGELFF. CDR3 in DNA: TGTGCCAGCAGTTGGACAGGGGGCAGCGGGGAGCTGTTTTTT.

This clonotype was counted a few times. CDR3 sequence reads: CASSELAGASTDTQYF. Written as DNA, the CDR3 is TGTGCCAGCAGTGAACTAGCGGGCGCTAGCACAGATACGCAGTATTTT. This sequence joins TRBV6-4 and TRBJ2-3; 9 nucleotides line up with TRBD2. This CDR3 region has 16 residues. CDR1 MRHNA and CDR2 SNTAGT come from the germline V gene. V trimming: 3 bases; J trimming: 0 bases; junction bases outside the gene matches: 4.

V and J are TRBV6-6 and TRBJ2-2; D is possibly TRBD1 (5 bases). Trimming stripped 0 bases from V and 7 bases from J, with 12 bases between. Germline assignment: CDR1 MNHNY and CDR2 SVGAGI (reference sequence). The CDR3 is made up of 15 amino acids. In DNA form, the CDR3 reads TGTGCCAGCAGTTACTCGAATCAGGGTGGCGGGGAGCTGTTTTTT. As protein: CASSYSNQGGGELFF.

In its sample, this clonotype was seen a few times. J is TRBJ1-2 and V is TRBV19; D gene unclear. Germline V gene lookup returns CDR1 LNHDA and CDR2 SQIVND (reference sequence). This CDR3 contains 13 residues. Trimming took off 8 bases at V and 2 bases at J, with 12 bases between the two ends. The CDR3 sequence: CASDGRSNYGYTF. CDR3 sequence (DNA): TGTGCCAGTGACGGACGGTCGAACTATGGCTACACCTTC.

This clonotype was seen repeatedly, ten times or more. This rearrangement joins TRBV12-3 or TRBV12-4 to TRBJ2-7; TRBD2 is a possible D gene (6 bases). The CDR3 spans 14 residues. V dropped 1 base and J dropped 5 bases, with 12 bases sitting between them. The CDR3 reads CASSLGGNFNEQYF. For the CDR3, the DNA is TGTGCCAGCAGTTTAGGCGGGAATTTCAACGAGCAGTACTTC.